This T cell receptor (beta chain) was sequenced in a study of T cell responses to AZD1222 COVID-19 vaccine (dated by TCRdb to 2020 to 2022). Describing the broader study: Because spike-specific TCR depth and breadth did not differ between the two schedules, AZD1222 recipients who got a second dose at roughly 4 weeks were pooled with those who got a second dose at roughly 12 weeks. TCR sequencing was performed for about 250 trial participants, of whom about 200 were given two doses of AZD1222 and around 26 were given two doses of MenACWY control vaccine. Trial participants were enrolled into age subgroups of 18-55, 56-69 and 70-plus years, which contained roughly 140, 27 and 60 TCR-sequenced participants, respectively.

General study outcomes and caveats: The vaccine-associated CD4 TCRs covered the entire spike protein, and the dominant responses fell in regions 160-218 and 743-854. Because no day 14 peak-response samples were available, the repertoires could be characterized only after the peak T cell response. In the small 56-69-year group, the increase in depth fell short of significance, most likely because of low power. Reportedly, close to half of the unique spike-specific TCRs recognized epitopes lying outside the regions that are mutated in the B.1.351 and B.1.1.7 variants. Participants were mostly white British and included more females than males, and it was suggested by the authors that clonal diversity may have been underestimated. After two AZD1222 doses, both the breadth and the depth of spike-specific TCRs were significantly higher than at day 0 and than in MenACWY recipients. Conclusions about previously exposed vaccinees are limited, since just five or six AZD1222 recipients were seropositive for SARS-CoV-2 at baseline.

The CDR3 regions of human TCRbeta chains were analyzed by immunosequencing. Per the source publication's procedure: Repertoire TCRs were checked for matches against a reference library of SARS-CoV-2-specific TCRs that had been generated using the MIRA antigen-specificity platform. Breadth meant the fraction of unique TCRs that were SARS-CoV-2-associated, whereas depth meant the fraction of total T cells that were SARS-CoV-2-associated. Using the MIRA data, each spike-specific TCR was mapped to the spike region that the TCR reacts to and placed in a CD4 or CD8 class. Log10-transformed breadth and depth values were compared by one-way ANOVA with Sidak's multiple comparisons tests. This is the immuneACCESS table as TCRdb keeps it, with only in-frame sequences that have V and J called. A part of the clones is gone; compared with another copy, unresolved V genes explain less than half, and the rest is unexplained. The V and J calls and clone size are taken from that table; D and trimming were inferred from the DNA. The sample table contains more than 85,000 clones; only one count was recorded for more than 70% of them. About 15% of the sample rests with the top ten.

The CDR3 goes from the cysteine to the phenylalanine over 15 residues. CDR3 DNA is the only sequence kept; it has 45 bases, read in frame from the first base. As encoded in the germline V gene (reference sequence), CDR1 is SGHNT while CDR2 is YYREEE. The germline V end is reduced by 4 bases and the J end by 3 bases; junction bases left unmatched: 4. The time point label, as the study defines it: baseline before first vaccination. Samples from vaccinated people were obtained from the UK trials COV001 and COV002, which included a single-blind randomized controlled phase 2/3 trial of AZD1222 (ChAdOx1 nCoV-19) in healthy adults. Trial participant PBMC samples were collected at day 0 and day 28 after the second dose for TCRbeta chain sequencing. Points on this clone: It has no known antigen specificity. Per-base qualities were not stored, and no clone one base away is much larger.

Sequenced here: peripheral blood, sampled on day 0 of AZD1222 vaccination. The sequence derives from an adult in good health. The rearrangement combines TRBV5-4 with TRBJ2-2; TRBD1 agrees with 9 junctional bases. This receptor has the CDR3 CASSRWTGDTGELFF. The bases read TGTGCCAGCAGCCGTTGGACAGGGGACACCGGGGAGCTGTTTTTT.